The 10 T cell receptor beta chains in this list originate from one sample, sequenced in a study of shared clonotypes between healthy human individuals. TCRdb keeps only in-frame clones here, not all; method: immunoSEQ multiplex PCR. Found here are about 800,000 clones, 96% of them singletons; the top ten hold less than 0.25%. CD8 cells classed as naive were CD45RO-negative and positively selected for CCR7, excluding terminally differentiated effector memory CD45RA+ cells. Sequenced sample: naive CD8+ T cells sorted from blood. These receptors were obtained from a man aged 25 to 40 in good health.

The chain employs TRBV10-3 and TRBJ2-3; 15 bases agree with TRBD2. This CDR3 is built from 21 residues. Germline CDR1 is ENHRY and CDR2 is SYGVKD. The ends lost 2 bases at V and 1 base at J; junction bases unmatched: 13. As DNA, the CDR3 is TGTGCCATCAGTGAGCCAGGACTAGCGGGAGGGTCTATTGAGGGCACAGATACGCAGTATTTT. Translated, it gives CAISEPGLAGGSIEGTDTQYF.

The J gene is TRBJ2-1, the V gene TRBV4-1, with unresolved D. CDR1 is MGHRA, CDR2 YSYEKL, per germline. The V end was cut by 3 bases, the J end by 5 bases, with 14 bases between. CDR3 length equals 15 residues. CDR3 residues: CASSHRNTLDNEQFF. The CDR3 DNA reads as TGCGCCAGCAGCCATCGGAACACACTGGACAATGAGCAGTTCTTC.

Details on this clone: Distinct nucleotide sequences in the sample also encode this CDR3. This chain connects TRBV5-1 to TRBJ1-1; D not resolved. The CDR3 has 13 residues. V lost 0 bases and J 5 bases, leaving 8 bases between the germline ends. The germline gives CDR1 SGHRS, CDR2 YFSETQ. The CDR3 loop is CASSLVGVTEAFF. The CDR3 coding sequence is TGCGCCAGCAGCTTGGTTGGGGTGACTGAAGCTTTCTTT.

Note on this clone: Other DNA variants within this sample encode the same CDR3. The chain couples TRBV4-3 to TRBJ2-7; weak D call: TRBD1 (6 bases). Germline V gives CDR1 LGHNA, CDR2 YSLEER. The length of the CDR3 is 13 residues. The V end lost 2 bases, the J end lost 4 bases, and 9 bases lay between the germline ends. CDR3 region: CASSQRQGYEQYF. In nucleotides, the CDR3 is TGCGCCAGCAGCCAAAGGCAGGGGTACGAGCAGTACTTC.

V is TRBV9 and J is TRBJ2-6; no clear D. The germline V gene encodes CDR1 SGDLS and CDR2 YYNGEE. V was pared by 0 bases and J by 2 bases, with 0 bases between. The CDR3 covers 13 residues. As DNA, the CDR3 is TGTGCCAGCAGCGTAGCTGGGGCCAACGTCCTGACTTTC. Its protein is CASSVAGANVLTF.

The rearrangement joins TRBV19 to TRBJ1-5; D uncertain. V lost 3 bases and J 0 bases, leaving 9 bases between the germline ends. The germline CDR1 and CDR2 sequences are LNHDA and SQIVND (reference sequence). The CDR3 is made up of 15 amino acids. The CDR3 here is CASSMGWASNQPQHF. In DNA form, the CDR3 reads TGTGCCAGTAGTATGGGTTGGGCTAGCAATCAGCCCCAGCATTTT. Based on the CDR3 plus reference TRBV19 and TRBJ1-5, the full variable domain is DGGITQSPKYLFRKEGQNVTLSCEQNLNHDAMYWYRQDPGQGLRLIYYSQIVNDFQKGDIAEGYSVSREKKESFPLTVTSAQKNPTAFYLCASSMGWASNQPQHFGDGTRLSIL.

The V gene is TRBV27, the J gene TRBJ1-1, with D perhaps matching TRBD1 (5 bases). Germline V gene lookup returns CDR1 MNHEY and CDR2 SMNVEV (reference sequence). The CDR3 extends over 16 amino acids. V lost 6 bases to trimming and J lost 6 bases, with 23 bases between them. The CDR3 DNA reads TGTGCCAGCAGCAGACAGCCCACCCAGGATTCGCCTGAAGCTTTCTTT. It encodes CASSRQPTQDSPEAFF.

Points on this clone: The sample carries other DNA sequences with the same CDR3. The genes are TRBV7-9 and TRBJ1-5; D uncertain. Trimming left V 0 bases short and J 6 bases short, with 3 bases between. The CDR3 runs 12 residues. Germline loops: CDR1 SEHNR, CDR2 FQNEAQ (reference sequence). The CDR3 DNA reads TGTGCCAGCAGCTTAGCAGGTCAGCCCCAGCATTTT. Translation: CASSLAGQPQHF.

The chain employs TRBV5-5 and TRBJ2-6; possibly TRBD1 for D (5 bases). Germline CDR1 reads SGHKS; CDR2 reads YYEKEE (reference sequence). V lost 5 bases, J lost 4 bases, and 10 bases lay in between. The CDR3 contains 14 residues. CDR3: CASSEGAGANVLTF. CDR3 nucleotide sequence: TGTGCCAGCAGTGAAGGGGCCGGGGCCAACGTCCTGACTTTC.

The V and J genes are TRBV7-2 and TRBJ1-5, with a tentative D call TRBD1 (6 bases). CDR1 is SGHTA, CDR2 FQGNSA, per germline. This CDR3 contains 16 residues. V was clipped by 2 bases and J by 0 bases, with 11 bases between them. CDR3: CASSLRGQNSNQPQHF. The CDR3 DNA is TGTGCCAGCAGCTTACGCGGACAGAATAGCAATCAGCCCCAGCATTTT.